This entry lists 31 T cell receptor beta chains sequenced from one sample in a study of T cell changes during pregnancy in multiple sclerosis. TCRdb's table, derived via immunoSEQ multiplex PCR, lists solely in-frame clones and lacks some. In the table there are about 73,000 clones, around 92% of which are singletons. Sequenced here: peripheral blood, sampled in the third trimester of pregnancy. The receptors originated from a female donor in good health, enrolled as a control in a pregnancy study.

The genes are TRBV4-2 and TRBJ1-1; a possible D gene is TRBD1 (5 bases). Germline values: CDR1 LGHNA, CDR2 YNFKEQ. This CDR3 contains 14 residues. V was cut by 2 bases and J by 11 bases, with 18 bases left in between. This CDR3 is CASSQPSTSRAAFF. In nucleotides, the CDR3 is TGTGCCAGCAGCCAACCCTCAACCAGCAGGGCGGCTTTCTTT.

The CDR3 reads CASSSTGLASPLHF. DNA of the CDR3: TGTGCCAGCAGCTCCACAGGGTTGGCTTCACCCCTCCACTTT. The chain carries TRBV7-2 and TRBJ1-6; D perhaps matches TRBD1 (6 bases). CDR3 length: 14 amino acids. Germline CDR1 and CDR2: SGHTA and FQGNSA. Trimming took 4 bases from V and 9 from J, leaving 13 bases between them.

CDR3 region: CASSASGRGSNEQFF. The DNA for the CDR3 is TGTGCCAGCAGCGCTAGCGGGAGGGGCAGTAATGAGCAGTTCTTC. The gene calls are TRBV7-9 and TRBJ2-1, with 12 bases matching TRBD2. CDR3 length: 15 residues. CDR1 and CDR2 (germline): SEHNR, FQNEAQ (reference sequence). V gave up 5 bases and J gave up 7 bases; unmatched junction bases: 6.

The chain is built from TRBV20-1 and TRBJ2-1; TRBD2 agrees at 8 bases. Trimming removed 6 bases from V and 8 bases from J; junction bases left unmatched: 3. CDR3 length: 11 amino acids. Germline V gene sequence: CDR1 DFQATT, CDR2 SNEGSKA (reference sequence). The CDR3 is CSAIAGHEQFF. CDR3 bases: TGCAGTGCCATAGCGGGACATGAGCAGTTCTTC.

The chain has TRBV28 and TRBJ2-7; 7 bases are shared with TRBD1. V was pared by 5 bases and J by 3 bases, with 1 base of the junction left unmatched. CDR3 length: 12 residues. The germline V gene has CDR1 MDHEN and CDR2 SYDVKM. In DNA form, the CDR3 reads TGTGCCAGCAGTGGGGACAGCTACGAGCAGTACTTC. It encodes CASSGDSYEQYF. Drawing the rest from reference TRBV28 and TRBJ2-7, the complete variable domain is DVKVTQSSRYLVKRTGEKVFLECVQDMDHENMFWYRQDPGLGLRLIYFSYDVKMKEKGDIPEGYSVSREKKERFSLILESASTNQTSMYLCASSGDSYEQYFGPGTRLTVT.

J is TRBJ2-1 and V is TRBV4-3, with 12 bases fitting TRBD2. The V segment lost 4 bases and the J segment 6 bases; nucleotides outside the gene matches: 10. Germline loops: CDR1 LGHNA, CDR2 YSLEER. This CDR3 region has 17 residues. CDR3 sequence (DNA): TGCGCCAGCAGCCTCGATCACCTAGCGGGAGGGGTCAATGAGCAGTTCTTC. As protein: CASSLDHLAGGVNEQFF.

The V and J genes are TRBV30 and TRBJ1-2, with 8 bases fitting TRBD1. The germline V gene has CDR1 GTSNPN and CDR2 SVGIG (reference sequence). V was clipped by 0 bases and J by 2 bases; unmatched bases: 5. The CDR3 has 15 amino acids. The CDR3 here is CAWSVYRGSNYGYTF. The CDR3 DNA reads TGTGCCTGGAGTGTATACAGGGGGAGCAACTATGGCTACACCTTC.

V usage is TRBV28 and J usage is TRBJ1-2; tentative D call: TRBD1 (6 bases). The ends were cut back, 11 bases at V and 1 base at J, with 17 bases in the middle. Germline V gives CDR1 MDHEN, CDR2 SYDVKM. The CDR3 extends over 14 amino acids. The CDR3 is CAGWGPGVNYGYTF. The DNA of the CDR3 is TGTGCCGGCTGGGGCCCAGGGGTTAACTATGGCTACACCTTC.

V is TRBV6-1 and J is TRBJ2-1; 10 nucleotides agree with TRBD2. CDR1 MNHNS and CDR2 SASEGT come from the germline V gene. V trimming: 7 bases; J trimming: 10 bases; junction bases outside the gene matches: 13. The CDR3 is made up of 15 amino acids. This CDR3 is CASIGRERGGREQFF. CDR3 in DNA: TGTGCCAGCATAGGTCGAGAGCGGGGGGGCCGGGAGCAGTTCTTC.

The rearrangement joins TRBV5-5 to TRBJ1-1; no clear D. CDR3 length: 14 amino acids. Trimming removed 3 bases at V and 4 bases at J, with 13 bases between. The germline V gene encodes CDR1 SGHKS and CDR2 YYEKEE (reference sequence). The CDR3 loop reads CASSSVRESTEAFF. CDR3 DNA: TGTGCCAGCAGCTCCGTGCGAGAGAGCACTGAAGCTTTCTTT.

The gene calls are TRBV27 and TRBJ2-3; D gene ambiguous. Germline V CDR1 and CDR2: MNHEY, SMNVEV (reference sequence). CDR3 length: 15 residues. Trimming shortened V by 2 bases and J by 1 base, and 10 bases separated the two germline ends. CDR3 sequence: CASSLAGWGTDTQYF. CDR3 nucleotides: TGTGCCAGCAGTTTAGCAGGCTGGGGCACAGATACGCAGTATTTT.

In DNA form, the CDR3 reads TGTGCCAGCGCGCCCGGGACTAGCGGGAGGAGGAGTGGGGACAATGAGCAGTTCTTC. Its protein product is CASAPGTSGRRSGDNEQFF. The J gene is TRBJ2-1, the V gene TRBV7-9; TRBD2 matches 15 bases. Germline V gives CDR1 SEHNR, CDR2 FQNEAQ (reference sequence). The J segment lost 5 bases and the V segment lost 8 bases, leaving 16 bases of the junction unmatched. The CDR3 is 19 amino acids.

The chain joins TRBV6-1 to TRBJ2-7; 10 bases agree with TRBD2. V lost 4 bases to trimming and J lost 3 bases; unmatched junction nucleotides: 6. Per the germline V gene, CDR1 is MNHNS and CDR2 is SASEGT. The CDR3 is made up of 15 amino acids. The CDR3 is CASSAGLAAYYEQYF. CDR3 bases: TGTGCCAGCAGTGCCGGACTAGCGGCGTACTACGAGCAGTACTTC.

The rearrangement uses TRBV7-3 and TRBJ2-5; maybe TRBD2 (5 bases). Trimming left V 5 bases short and J 1 base short, with 8 bases between. Germline lookup yields CDR1 SGHTA and CDR2 FQGTGA. The CDR3 is 13 residues long. Written as DNA, the CDR3 is TGTGCCAGCAGCCCTAGCAGCCAAGAGACCCAGTACTTC. Translating it yields CASSPSSQETQYF.

The gene calls are TRBV6-5 and TRBJ2-3, with D perhaps TRBD2 (6 bases). V gave up 2 bases and J gave up 1 base, with 7 bases separating them. From germline, CDR1 is MNHEY and CDR2 SVGAGI. The CDR3 is 14 residues long. CDR3 loop: CASSYGTGTDTQYF. The CDR3 DNA sequence: TGTGCCAGCAGTTACGGGACTGGCACAGATACGCAGTATTTT.

V is TRBV28 and J is TRBJ1-1; D possibly corresponds to TRBD1 (5 bases). CDR3 length equals 16 residues. Germline-derived CDR1 and CDR2 are MDHEN and SYDVKM. The V end was cut by 4 bases, the J end by 1 base, with 16 bases between. CDR3 in DNA: TGTGCCAGCAGTTCCCCCCAGGGAGGAGGGAACACTGAAGCTTTCTTT. This codes for CASSSPQGGGNTEAFF.

A few counts support this clone. J is TRBJ1-2 and V is TRBV27; perhaps TRBD1 as D (5 bases). The V and J ends lost 6 bases and 4 bases respectively, with 18 bases between them. The CDR3 totals 15 residues. Germline V gene lookup returns CDR1 MNHEY and CDR2 SMNVEV (reference sequence). CDR3 sequence reads: CASSPRPDSFYGYTF. The CDR3 bases are TGTGCCAGCAGCCCCCGCCCCGACAGTTTCTATGGCTACACCTTC.

This sequence joins TRBV11-2 and TRBJ2-7, with TRBD1 identical over 7 bases. This CDR3 comprises 13 residues. V trimming: 4 bases; J trimming: 7 bases; junction bases outside the gene matches: 7. Germline CDR1 reads SGHAT; CDR2 reads FQNNGV. Here the CDR3 reads CASSWDSQMEQYF. The CDR3 DNA reads as TGTGCCAGCAGCTGGGACAGCCAGATGGAGCAGTACTTC.

V usage is TRBV7-9 and J usage is TRBJ1-2, with a tentative D call TRBD1 (6 bases). Looked up from germline, CDR1 is SEHNR and CDR2 is FQNEAQ (reference sequence). This CDR3 region has 17 residues. V was pared by 6 bases and J by 7 bases, with 27 bases between. CDR3 amino acids: CASSRGAGGAGFGGYTF. CDR3 nucleotides: TGTGCCAGCAGTCGAGGGGCGGGGGGCGCAGGGTTTGGTGGCTACACCTTC.

The chain couples TRBV28 to TRBJ2-7; TRBD1 agrees at 7 bases. This CDR3 region has 14 residues. The junction had 8 bases not matched to a gene; V was cut back by 6 bases and J by 3 bases. Germline values: CDR1 MDHEN, CDR2 SYDVKM. CDR3 region: CASSPLRQGYEQYF. DNA for the CDR3: TGTGCCAGCAGCCCGCTCCGACAGGGCTACGAGCAGTACTTC.

In its sample, this clone was seen a few times. The rearrangement uses TRBV15 and TRBJ1-5; possible D gene TRBD1, 6 bases. The V gene's germline CDR1 is LNHNV and CDR2 YYDKDF (reference sequence). V shed 5 bases and J shed 7 bases, with 15 bases lying between them. This CDR3 is built from 14 residues. CDR3: CATSQDRNGQPQHF. The CDR3 DNA follows: TGTGCCACCAGCCAAGACAGGAACGGGCAGCCCCAGCATTTT.

The rearrangement uses TRBV6-5 and TRBJ2-7; 12 bases are a match to TRBD2. The trim removed 6 bases at V and 3 bases at J, leaving 6 bases unmatched. Germline CDR1 reads MNHEY; CDR2 reads SVGAGI. The CDR3 has 15 residues. In nucleotides, the CDR3 is TGTGCCAGCAGGGCCCTAGCGGGGGGGATCTACGAGCAGTACTTC. Protein: CASRALAGGIYEQYF.

This chain links TRBV5-4 with TRBJ2-3; perhaps TRBD2 as D (6 bases). With 4 bases removed from V and 4 bases from J, the gap between germline ends came to 13 bases. This CDR3 has 14 amino acids. Germline CDR1 reads SGHNT; CDR2 reads YYREEE (reference sequence). In DNA, the CDR3 is TGTGCCAGCAGCCTCGGGGACTTATCAGATACGCAGTATTTT. This encodes CASSLGDLSDTQYF.

The chain joins TRBV7-9 to TRBJ2-3; 8 nucleotides agree with TRBD2. V shed 3 bases and J 0 bases; nucleotides not matched to a gene: 11. Germline CDR1 and CDR2: SEHNR and FQNEAQ (reference sequence). This CDR3 contains 18 residues. In DNA, the CDR3 is TGTGCCAGCAGCTTGGGAACTAGCGGACTAAGGAGCACAGATACGCAGTATTTT. This translates into CASSLGTSGLRSTDTQYF.

The CDR3 DNA follows: TGTGCCAGCAGTCCGAACGGGAACTCCTACGAGCAGTACTTC. Protein sequence: CASSPNGNSYEQYF. The chain joins TRBV28 to TRBJ2-7; D might be TRBD2 (5 bases). The CDR3 consists of 14 residues. The V and J ends lost 5 bases and 0 bases respectively, with 11 bases between them. Germline-derived CDR1 and CDR2 are MDHEN and SYDVKM.

V is TRBV10-3 and J is TRBJ2-7; 7 nucleotides line up with TRBD1. V lost 6 bases and J lost 2; bases outside the gene matches: 7. The germline CDR1 and CDR2 sequences are ENHRY and SYGVKD. This CDR3 is 14 amino acids long. CDR3 region: CAIRDPGQTYEQYF. CDR3 sequence (DNA): TGTGCCATCAGGGACCCGGGACAGACCTACGAGCAGTACTTC.

This rearrangement joins TRBV27 to TRBJ1-3, with 9 positions matching TRBD1. In germline, CDR1 is MNHEY, CDR2 SMNVEV (reference sequence). The V and J ends lost 5 bases and 3 bases, in that order; junction bases with no gene match: 5. CDR3 length: 15 amino acids. DNA of the CDR3: TGTGCCAGCAGTACCGGGACAGGGATTGGAAACACCATATATTTT. Translated: CASSTGTGIGNTIYF.

The chain recombines TRBV9 with TRBJ2-1, with a tentative D call TRBD1 (6 bases). This CDR3 spans 13 amino acids. CDR1 and CDR2 (germline): SGDLS, YYNGEE. V gave up 0 bases and J gave up 9 bases, with 10 bases separating them. The CDR3 coding sequence is TGTGCCAGCAGCGTAGCAGGGGCGGGTGAGCAGTTCTTC. Translation: CASSVAGAGEQFF.

CDR3 nucleotides: TGTGCCAGCAGCTTGGAGGCTAGCGGGGGACAAGAGACCCAGTACTTC. It codes for CASSLEASGGQETQYF. The V gene is TRBV5-5, the J gene TRBJ2-5, with 10 bases that match TRBD2. The CDR3 extends over 16 amino acids. Germline CDR1 and CDR2: SGHKS and YYEKEE (reference sequence). J gave up 2 bases and V 0 bases, and 4 bases lay outside the gene matches.

The chain joins TRBV19 to TRBJ2-2, with 10 bases lining up with TRBD1. This CDR3 has 16 amino acids. Germline V gene sequence: CDR1 LNHDA, CDR2 SQIVND (reference sequence). The trim removed 7 bases at V and 3 bases at J, leaving 8 bases unmatched. The DNA for the CDR3 is TGTGCCAGTATGGACAGGGGGGGGGCTGACACCGGGGAGCTGTTTTTT. Protein sequence: CASMDRGGADTGELFF.

The J gene is TRBJ1-6, the V gene TRBV7-3, with D maybe TRBD1 (6 bases). The V and J ends lost 2 bases and 10 bases respectively, with 18 bases between them. The CDR3 is made up of 16 amino acids. Germline V gene lookup returns CDR1 SGHTA and CDR2 FQGTGA. The CDR3 DNA reads as TGTGCCAGCAGCTTAGAGGGGGGGGCCGTAGGCTCACCCCTCCACTTT. Its protein product is CASSLEGGAVGSPLHF.